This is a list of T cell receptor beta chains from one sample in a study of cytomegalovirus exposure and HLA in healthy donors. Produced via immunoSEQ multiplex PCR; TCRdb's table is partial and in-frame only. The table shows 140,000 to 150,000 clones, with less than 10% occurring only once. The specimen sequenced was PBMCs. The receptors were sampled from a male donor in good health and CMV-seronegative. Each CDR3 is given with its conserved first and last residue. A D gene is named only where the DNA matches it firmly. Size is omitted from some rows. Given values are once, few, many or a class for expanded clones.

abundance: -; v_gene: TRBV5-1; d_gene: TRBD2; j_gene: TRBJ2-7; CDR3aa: CASSPGGTAYEQYF; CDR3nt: TGCGCCAGCAGCCCGGGGGGGACGGCGTACGAGCAGTACTTC
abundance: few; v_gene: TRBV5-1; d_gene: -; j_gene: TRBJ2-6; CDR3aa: CASSYSLTGANFLTF; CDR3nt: TGCGCCAGCAGCTACTCATTGACTGGGGCCAACTTCCTGACTTTC
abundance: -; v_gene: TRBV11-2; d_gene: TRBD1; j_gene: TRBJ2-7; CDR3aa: CASSSPRQGFHEQYF; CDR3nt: TGTGCCAGCAGCTCACCCCGACAGGGGTTCCACGAGCAGTACTTC
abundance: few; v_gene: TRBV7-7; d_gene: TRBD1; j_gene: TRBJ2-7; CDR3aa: CASSLGDSSYEQYF; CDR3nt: TGTGCTAGCAGCCTTGGGGACAGCTCCTACGAGCAGTACTTC
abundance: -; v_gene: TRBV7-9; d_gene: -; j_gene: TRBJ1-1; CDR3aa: CASILGRAGDTEAFF; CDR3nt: TGTGCCAGCATCCTAGGGAGGGCGGGGGATACTGAAGCTTTCTTT
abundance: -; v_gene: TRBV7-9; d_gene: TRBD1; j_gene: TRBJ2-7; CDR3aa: CASSPPTGVNEQYF; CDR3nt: TGTGCCAGCAGCCCGCCGACAGGGGTAAACGAGCAGTACTTC
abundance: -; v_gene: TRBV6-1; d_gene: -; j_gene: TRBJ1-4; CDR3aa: CAGSTNRNEKLFF; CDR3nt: TGTGCCGGCAGCACGAACAGGAATGAAAAACTGTTTTTT
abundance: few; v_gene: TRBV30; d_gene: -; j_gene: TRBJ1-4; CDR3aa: CAWSVGGWEKLFF; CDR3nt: TGTGCCTGGAGTGTCGGAGGATGGGAAAAACTGTTTTTT
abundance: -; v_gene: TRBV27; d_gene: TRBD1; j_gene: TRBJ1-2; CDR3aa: CASSQWGTGPTYGYTF; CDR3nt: TGTGCCAGCAGCCAATGGGGGACAGGGCCTACCTATGGCTACACCTTC
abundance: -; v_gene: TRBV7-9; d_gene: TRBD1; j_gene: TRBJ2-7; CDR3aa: CASSSGQFYEQYF; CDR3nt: TGTGCCAGCAGCTCGGGACAGTTCTACGAGCAGTACTTC
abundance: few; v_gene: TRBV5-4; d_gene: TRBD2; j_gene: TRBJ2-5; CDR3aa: CASSTGLAGIETQYF; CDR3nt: TGTGCCAGCAGCACGGGACTAGCGGGGATAGAGACCCAGTACTTC
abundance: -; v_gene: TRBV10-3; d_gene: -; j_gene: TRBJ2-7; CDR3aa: CAIQGTYEQYF; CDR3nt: TGTGCCATACAGGGAACCTACGAGCAGTACTTC
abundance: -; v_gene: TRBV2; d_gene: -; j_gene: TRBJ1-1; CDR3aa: CASSITGKAFF; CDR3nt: TGTGCCAGCAGTATCACAGGCAAAGCTTTCTTT
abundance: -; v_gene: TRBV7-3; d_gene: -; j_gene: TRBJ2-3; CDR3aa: CASSQPGGTTDTQYF; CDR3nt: TGTGCCAGCAGCCAACCCGGAGGCACCACAGATACGCAGTATTTT
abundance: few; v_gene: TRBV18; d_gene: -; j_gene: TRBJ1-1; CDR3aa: CASSPTTARDTEAFF; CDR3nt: TGTGCCAGCTCACCTACTACAGCCAGGGACACTGAAGCTTTCTTT
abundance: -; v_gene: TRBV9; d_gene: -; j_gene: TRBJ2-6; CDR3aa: CASSSSYISGANVLTF; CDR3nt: TGTGCCAGCAGCTCCTCGTATATCTCTGGGGCCAACGTCCTGACTTTC
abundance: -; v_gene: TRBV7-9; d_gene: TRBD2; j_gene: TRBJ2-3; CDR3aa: CASRREGGPDTQYF; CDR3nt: TGTGCCAGCAGGCGGGAGGGAGGGCCAGATACGCAGTATTTT
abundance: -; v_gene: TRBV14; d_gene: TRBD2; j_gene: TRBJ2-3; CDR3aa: CASSPGTSGSTDTQYF; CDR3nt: TGTGCCAGCAGCCCCGGGACTAGCGGGAGCACAGATACGCAGTATTTT
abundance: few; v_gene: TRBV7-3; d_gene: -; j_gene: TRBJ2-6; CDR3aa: CASRYSGANVLTF; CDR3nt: TGTGCCAGCAGATACTCTGGGGCCAACGTCCTGACTTTC
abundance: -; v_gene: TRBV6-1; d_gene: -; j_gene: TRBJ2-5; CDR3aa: CATRIQGQETQYF; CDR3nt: TGTGCCACCCGTATACAGGGACAAGAGACCCAGTACTTC
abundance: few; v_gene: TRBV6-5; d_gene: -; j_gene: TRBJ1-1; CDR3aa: CASSWGGNTEAFF; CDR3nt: TGTGCCAGCAGTTGGGGGGGGAACACTGAAGCTTTCTTT
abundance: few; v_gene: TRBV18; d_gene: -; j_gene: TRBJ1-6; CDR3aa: CASSPGSLNSPLHF; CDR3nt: TGTGCCAGCTCTCCCGGGTCCCTAAATTCACCCCTCCACTTT
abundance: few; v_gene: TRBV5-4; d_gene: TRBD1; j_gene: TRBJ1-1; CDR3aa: CASFRDRNTEAFF; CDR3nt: TGTGCCAGCTTCCGGGACAGAAACACTGAAGCTTTCTTT
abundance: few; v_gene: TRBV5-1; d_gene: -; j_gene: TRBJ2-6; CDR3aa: CASSPRPQGPHFVTF; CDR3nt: TGCGCCAGCAGCCCCAGACCACAGGGTCCCCACTTCGTGACTTTC
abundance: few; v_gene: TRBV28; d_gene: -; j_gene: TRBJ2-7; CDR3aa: CASSYRDTARGYEQYF; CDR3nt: TGTGCCAGCAGTTATAGGGACACTGCAAGGGGCTACGAGCAGTACTTC
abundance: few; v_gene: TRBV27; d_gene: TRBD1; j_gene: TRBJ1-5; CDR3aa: CASSPRTGISNQPQHF; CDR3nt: TGTGCCAGCAGTCCTCGGACAGGAATTAGCAATCAGCCCCAGCATTTT
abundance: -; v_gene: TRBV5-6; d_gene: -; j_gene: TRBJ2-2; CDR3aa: CASSSGGLNTGELFF; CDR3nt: TGTGCCAGCAGCTCTGGCGGCCTCAACACCGGGGAGCTGTTTTTT
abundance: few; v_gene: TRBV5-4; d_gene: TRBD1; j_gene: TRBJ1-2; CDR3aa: CASSRWDRGYYGYTF; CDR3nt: TGTGCCAGCAGCAGATGGGACAGGGGGTACTATGGCTACACCTTC
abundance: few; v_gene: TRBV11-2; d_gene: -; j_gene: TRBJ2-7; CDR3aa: CASSLEGGYEQYF; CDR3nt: TGTGCCAGCAGCTTAGAGGGGGGATACGAGCAGTACTTC
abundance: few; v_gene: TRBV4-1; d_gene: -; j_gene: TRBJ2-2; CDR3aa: CASSRVQGNTGELFF; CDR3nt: TGCGCCAGCAGTCGAGTCCAGGGTAACACCGGGGAGCTGTTTTTT
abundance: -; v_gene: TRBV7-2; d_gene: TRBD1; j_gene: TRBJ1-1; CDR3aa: CASSWTGGTEAFF; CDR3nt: TGTGCCAGCAGCTGGACAGGGGGGACTGAAGCTTTCTTT
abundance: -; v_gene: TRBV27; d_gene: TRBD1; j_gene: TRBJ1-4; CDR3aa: CASSLQGAHEKLFF; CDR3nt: TGTGCCAGCAGTTTACAGGGGGCGCATGAAAAACTGTTTTTT
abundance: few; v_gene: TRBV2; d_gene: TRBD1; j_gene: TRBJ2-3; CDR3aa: CASSYPGQGAYTQYF; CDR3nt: TGTGCCAGCAGTTACCCGGGACAGGGGGCATATACGCAGTATTTT
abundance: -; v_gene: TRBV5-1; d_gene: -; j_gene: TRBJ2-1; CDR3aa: CASSSQAGNNEQFF; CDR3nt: TGCGCCAGCAGCTCACAGGCAGGAAACAATGAGCAGTTCTTC
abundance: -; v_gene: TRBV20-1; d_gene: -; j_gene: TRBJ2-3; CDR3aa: CSARAGDTQYF; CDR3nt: TGCAGTGCTAGAGCCGGGGATACGCAGTATTTT
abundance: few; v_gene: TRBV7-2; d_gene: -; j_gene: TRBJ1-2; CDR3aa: CASSFETGHYGYTF; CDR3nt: TGTGCCAGCAGCTTCGAGACAGGCCACTATGGCTACACCTTC
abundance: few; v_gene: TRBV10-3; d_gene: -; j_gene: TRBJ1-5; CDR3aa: CAISTSENQPQHF; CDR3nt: TGTGCCATCAGCACTTCGGAGAATCAGCCCCAGCATTTT
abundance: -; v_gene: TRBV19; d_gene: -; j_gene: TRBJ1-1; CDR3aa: CASSIGLMNTEAFF; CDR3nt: TGTGCCAGTAGTATTGGACTCATGAACACTGAAGCTTTCTTT
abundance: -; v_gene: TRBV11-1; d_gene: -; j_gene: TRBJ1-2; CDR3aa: CASSSSQIYGYTF; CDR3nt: TGTGCCAGCAGCTCTTCTCAGATCTATGGCTACACCTTC
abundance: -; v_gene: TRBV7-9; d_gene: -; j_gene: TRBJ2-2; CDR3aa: CASSAGKANTGELFF; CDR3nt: TGTGCCAGCAGCGCGGGGAAGGCGAACACCGGGGAGCTGTTTTTT